These 13 T cell receptor beta chains were all obtained from the same sample, sequenced in a study of spatial heterogeneity in lung cancer. Each CDR3 protein is one row after TCRdb ran MiXCR on the 5' RACE reads. Among more than 25,000 distinct CDR3 sequences listed, approximately 6% were seen once. Noted time point: blood at routine non-recurrence follow-up after resection. The input material, whole RNA from tumor, nontumor lung or frozen PBMC, was sequenced unsorted. Sequencing was performed on PBMCs, taken at follow-up. All receptors derive from a male donor with early-stage non-small cell lung cancer.

This chain connects TRBV3-1 to TRBJ2-3; 7 nucleotides match TRBD1. The CDR3 spans 16 residues. The junction had 4 bases not matched to a gene; V was cut back by 0 bases and J by 1 base. The germline CDR1 and CDR2 sequences are LGHDT and YNNKEL (reference sequence). CDR3: CASSQDRGGGTDTQYF. The CDR3 bases are TGTGCCAGCAGCCAAGACAGAGGGGGCGGCACAGATACGCAGTATTTT.

This clonotype has at least ten counts. The chain uses TRBV28 and TRBJ2-7, with TRBD1 identical over 9 bases. With 2 bases clipped from V and 3 bases from J, the junction kept 5 bases outside the gene matches. Germline V CDR1 and CDR2: MDHEN, SYDVKM. The CDR3 runs to 15 residues. This chain's CDR3 is CASSLPGQGDYEQYF. The CDR3 DNA sequence: TGTGCCAGCAGTTTACCGGGACAGGGTGACTACGAGCAGTACTTC.

This clonotype was found many times. The chain recombines TRBV10-3 with TRBJ2-3, with D tentatively TRBD1 (6 bases). CDR3 length: 13 amino acids. With 10 bases removed from V and 2 bases from J, the gap between germline ends came to 13 bases. Germline V gene lookup returns CDR1 ENHRY and CDR2 SYGVKD. CDR3: CATLGAVTDTQYF. The DNA of the CDR3 is TGTGCCACCCTGGGGGCCGTCACAGATACGCAGTATTTT.

The chain has TRBV6-4 and TRBJ1-1, with a tentative D call TRBD1 (5 bases). Trimming shortened V by 4 bases and J by 6 bases, and 12 bases separated the two germline ends. Germline V lookup: CDR1 MRHNA, CDR2 SNTAGT. CDR3 length: 13 amino acids. CDR3 amino acids: CASSGQPGAEAFF. The CDR3 DNA is TGTGCCAGCAGTGGACAGCCGGGCGCTGAAGCTTTCTTT.

This clonotype has a count of ten or more. V is TRBV7-2 and J is TRBJ2-3; D unclear. CDR3 size: 12 residues. The germline gives CDR1 SGHTA, CDR2 FQGNSA. V lost 5 bases to trimming and J lost 5 bases, with 8 bases between them. In nucleotides, the CDR3 is TGTGCCAGCAGCCAGTGGGTAGATACGCAGTATTTT. Encoded protein: CASSQWVDTQYF.

This clonotype appeared many times. The DNA for the CDR3 is TGTGCCAGTAGCCCCCGGGACAGGGGTGTGGACGAGCAGTACTTC. Amino acid sequence: CASSPRDRGVDEQYF. This chain connects TRBV19 to TRBJ2-7; TRBD1 matches at 10 bases. The CDR3 covers 15 residues. J was trimmed by 5 bases and V by 6 bases; bases with no gene match: 10. Germline V CDR1 and CDR2: LNHDA, SQIVND (reference sequence).

For this clonotype: The conserved phenylalanine or tryptophan normally closing the CDR3 is absent here, so this likely arose from a read error. The rearrangement uses TRBV9 and TRBJ2-1; D perhaps matches TRBD1 (6 bases). The germline gives CDR1 SGDLS, CDR2 YYNGEE. The CDR3 is made up of 15 amino acids. The V end was cut by 2 bases, the J end by 8 bases, with 17 bases between. The chain's CDR3 is CASSVGVGQHDEQFS. DNA for the CDR3: TGTGCCAGCAGCGTTGGTGTTGGACAGCACGATGAGCAGTTCTCC.

This clonotype was seen ten or more times. The chain uses TRBV3-1 and TRBJ2-7; D is possibly TRBD1 or TRBD2 (5 bases each). V dropped 4 bases and J dropped 1 base, with 14 bases sitting between them. The CDR3 length is 15 residues. Germline V lookup: CDR1 LGHDT, CDR2 YNNKEL (reference sequence). CDR3 in amino acids: CASSLGRGPSYEQYF. CDR3 DNA sequence: TGTGCCAGCAGCCTGGGACGCGGTCCGTCCTACGAGCAGTACTTC.

This clonotype appeared many times. The CDR3, as DNA: TGTGCCAGCTCACCATCTCAGGGAAATCAGCCCCAGCATTTT. Translation gives CASSPSQGNQPQHF. The chain employs TRBV18 and TRBJ1-5, with D perhaps matching TRBD1 (5 bases). V was pared by 2 bases and J by 4 bases, with 9 bases between. The germline V gene encodes CDR1 KGHSH and CDR2 LQKENI. This CDR3 is 14 amino acids long.

This clonotype has at least ten counts. V and J are TRBV27 and TRBJ1-1; TRBD1 aligns across 7 bases. CDR3 length: 14 amino acids. The ends lost 3 bases at V and 1 base at J; junction bases unmatched: 2. Germline-derived CDR1 and CDR2 are MNHEY and SMNVEV (reference sequence). CDR3 sequence reads: CASSFRGENTEAFF. In DNA form, the CDR3 reads TGTGCCAGCAGTTTCAGGGGGGAGAACACTGAAGCTTTCTTT.

This clonotype was seen ten or more times. The chain couples TRBV20-1 to TRBJ2-4, with 8 bases identical to TRBD2. The germline gives CDR1 DFQATT, CDR2 SNEGSKA (reference sequence). The CDR3 runs to 20 residues. J lost 5 bases, V lost 1 base, and 22 bases had no gene match. CDR3 sequence: CSARGAPERSGREAQNIQYF. The CDR3 DNA follows: TGCAGTGCTAGAGGCGCCCCGGAGAGGAGTGGGCGGGAGGCCCAAAACATTCAGTACTTC.

This clonotype has ten or more counts. The genes are TRBV5-1 and TRBJ1-1, with 7 positions matching TRBD1. Germline V gene sequence: CDR1 SGHRS, CDR2 YFSETQ. This CDR3 has 13 amino acids. V was pared by 3 bases and J by 6 bases, with 5 bases of the junction left unmatched. Here the CDR3 reads CASSSDRVPEAFF. In nucleotides, the CDR3 is TGCGCCAGCAGCTCAGACAGGGTCCCTGAAGCTTTCTTT.

This clonotype was counted ten times or more. J is TRBJ1-2 and V is TRBV29-1; the D is unclear. Germline V gene lookup returns CDR1 SQVTM and CDR2 ANQGSEA. V lost 2 bases and J 8 bases, leaving 12 bases between the germline ends. The CDR3 runs to 12 residues. In DNA form, the CDR3 reads TGCAGCGTTGAAAGGGCCGTGGGGGGCTACACCTTC. This encodes CSVERAVGGYTF.